The clone carrying this T cell receptor beta chain showed up just a few times. Antigen unknown. TCRdb used MiXCR to reprocess the 5' RACE reads, holding one entry per CDR3 protein. The data show over 700,000 distinct CDR3 sequences, with around 20% seen just once and around 20% held by the top ten. The CDR3 consists of 15 residues. Germline CDR1 is SNHLY and CDR2 is FYNNEI. Trimming pared 7 bases from V and 2 bases from J, leaving 14 bases between. The entry originates in a study of CD8 T cells in ankylosing spondylitis. Findings and caveats of the study: Ankylosing spondylitis blood appeared to carry a characteristic TCR beta motif of roughly eight highly homologous variants.

J is TRBJ1-4 and V is TRBV2; perhaps TRBD1 as D (5 bases). The source of this sequence is a male donor with ankylosing spondylitis. Sequenced material: blood, either unsorted or a sorted T cell fraction (not recorded which). CDR3 sequence: CASIGQGRTNEKLFF. CDR3 in DNA: TGTGCCAGCATCGGGCAGGGCAGGACTAATGAAAAACTGTTTTTT.